The rows below give T cell receptor beta chains drawn from one sample of a study of beta chain features in type 1 diabetes. Measured with immunoSEQ multiplex PCR; TCRdb has only the in-frame clones, and not every one. Among about 740,000 clones listed, about an eighth were seen once. The source material was naive CD4+ T cells from blood. These receptors were collected from a man aged 18 to 35 with type 1 diabetes. The CDR3 runs from the conserved cysteine through the conserved F or W. D genes are given only for firm matches. Where a row states a size, it is once, few, many or the class of an expanded clone; other rows omit it.

d_call	j_call	v_call	cdr3_length	clone_size	cdr3_nt	cdr3_aa
TRBD1	TRBJ2-7	TRBV7-2	16	few	TGTGCCAGCAGCCAACAGGGGTCATCGAGCTCCTACGAGCAGTACTTC	CASSQQGSSSSYEQYF
NA	TRBJ2-7	TRBV2	15	NA	TGTGCCAGCAGTGAAGAATGGGGGTTAGGAGACGAGCAGTACTTC	CASSEEWGLGDEQYF
NA	TRBJ2-5	TRBV18	15	few	TGTGCCAGCTCACCAGTAGCAGGGATCCAAGAGACCCAGTACTTC	CASSPVAGIQETQYF
NA	TRBJ1-2	TRBV28	14	NA	TGTGCCAGCACCCCGGGAGGGTTTAACTATGGCTACACCTTC	CASTPGGFNYGYTF
NA	TRBJ1-3	TRBV10-3	15	NA	TGTGCCATCAGCATCAGTATTTTCTCTGGAAACACCATATATTTT	CAISISIFSGNTIYF
TRBD1	TRBJ2-3	TRBV2	16	NA	TGTGCCAGCACCCTCGGACGACAGGGTGGCACAGATACGCAGTATTTT	CASTLGRQGGTDTQYF
NA	TRBJ2-3	TRBV9	14	few	TGTGCCAGCAGCGTAGGGTGGGCGTCAGATACGCAGTATTTT	CASSVGWASDTQYF
NA	TRBJ1-1	TRBV11-3	14	NA	TGTGCCAGCAGCTTATCGGGGTGGAACACTGAAGCTTTCTTT	CASSLSGWNTEAFF
NA	TRBJ1-1	TRBV7-9	12	NA	TGTGCCAGCAGCTTAGGGGCTGCAGAAGCTTTCTTT	CASSLGAAEAFF
NA	TRBJ2-3	TRBV19	13	few	TGTGCCAGTAAGGCGGGGGCCACAGATACGCAGTATTTT	CASKAGATDTQYF
TRBD1	TRBJ1-2	TRBV19	12	NA	TGTGCCAGCCAGGGACAGGCGACTGGCTACACCTTC	CASQGQATGYTF
TRBD2	TRBJ2-3	TRBV2	19	NA	TGTGCCAGCAGTGAGGGGCTAGCGGGCCTCACCAAGGGGACAGATACGCAGTATTTT	CASSEGLAGLTKGTDTQYF
NA	TRBJ2-3	TRBV28	15	NA	TGTGCCAGCAGTACGCCGGGACTTCCCACAGATACGCAGTATTTT	CASSTPGLPTDTQYF
TRBD1	TRBJ1-2	TRBV19	15	few	TGTGCCAGTAGTAGCACGACAGGGACTAACTATGGCTACACCTTC	CASSSTTGTNYGYTF
NA	TRBJ2-2	TRBV5-1	15	NA	TGCGCCAGCAGCTTGGGACAGCTTAACACCGGGGAGCTGTTTTTT	CASSLGQLNTGELFF
NA	TRBJ1-1	TRBV25-1	14	few	TGTGCCAGCAGTGAACTCGGTAGGGTAACTGAAGCTTTCTTT	CASSELGRVTEAFF
NA	TRBJ1-1	TRBV5-1	14	few	TGCGCCAGCAGCTTGGCGTCCAATCCGACTGAAGCTTTCTTT	CASSLASNPTEAFF
TRBD1	TRBJ2-5	TRBV6-5	15	few	TGTGCCAGCACCGACGAACCTACAGGGGTGGAGACCCAGTACTTC	CASTDEPTGVETQYF